This TCR beta chain originates from a study of cytomegalovirus exposure and HLA in healthy donors. Points on this clone: Antigen specificity is unknown.

The PCR had 60 Vbeta and 13 Jbeta primers. The repertoire was sequenced with immunoSEQ multiplex PCR; TCRdb's copy has only in-frame clones and lacks some. The sample data list some 120,000 clones. Trimming removed 4 bases at V and 0 bases at J, with 11 bases between. Germline V gene sequence: CDR1 SGHRS, CDR2 YFSETQ. The CDR3 totals 14 residues. General study results and limits: Follow-up analysis found HLA locus-dependent TCR association rates, highest for DRB1 and lowest for HLA-C. Indistinguishable V segments, including TRBV6-2 and TRBV6-3, were excluded. Common viral pathogens seemed to be connected with several of the most significant clusters, according to a later analysis.

The rearrangement joins TRBV5-1 to TRBJ2-7, with TRBD1 as a possible D gene (5 bases). The receptor's source is a man between 40 and 49 years old in good health and CMV-seropositive. The sequenced material came from PBMCs. CDR3 sequence: CASSLMDTSYEQYF. For the CDR3, the DNA is TGCGCCAGCAGCCTAATGGACACCTCCTACGAGCAGTACTTC.